Sequencing of this T cell receptor (beta chain) was carried out in a study of siplizumab effects on memory and regulatory T cells. Sequencing used immunoSEQ multiplex PCR; TCRdb keeps in-frame clones, though not all of them. Among 65,000 to 70,000 clones listed, around nine tenths were seen once. On this clone itself: Its antigen is undetermined.

CDR1 SGHNT and CDR2 YENEEA come from the germline V gene. The CDR3 consists of 15 residues. V dropped 1 base and J dropped 5; count of bases not matched to a gene: 3. Study observations and caveats: A minor share of alloreactive clones matched unstimulated subsets. A mean of approximately 70% of mappable alloreactive CD4+ clones were Treg-derived with siplizumab, compared with about 30% in controls. Contribution to the alloresponse seemed major for naive T cells, which also seemed more diverse than memory cells.

This rearrangement joins TRBV11-3 to TRBJ2-5, with 11 bases matching TRBD1. Sequencing used Tregs sorted from blood. This clonotype originated in a human donor in good health. CDR3 nucleotide sequence: TGTGCCAGCAGCTTAGCCGGGACAGGGGGTGAGACCCAGTACTTC. Translating it yields CASSLAGTGGETQYF.